The next 19 T cell receptor beta chains were all read from a single sample in a study of blood T cell repertoires in COVID-19. Clones were read by immunoSEQ multiplex PCR, and TCRdb kept only the in-frame ones, dropping some. Among a few hundred thousand clones listed, under 90% were seen once. The sequencing input was PBMCs or T cells enriched from blood (not recorded which). All receptors derive from a woman aged 55-70 years who had recovered from COVID-19.

Only a few counts were recorded for this clone. The chain couples TRBV4-3 to TRBJ2-2; D call uncertain. V lost 0 bases, J lost 6 bases, and 11 bases lay in between. This CDR3 region has 15 residues. Germline V gives CDR1 LGHNA, CDR2 YSLEER. CDR3: CASSQDLQFSGELFF. The CDR3 DNA reads TGCGCCAGCAGCCAAGATTTACAGTTCTCCGGGGAGCTGTTTTTT.

The J gene is TRBJ2-7, the V gene TRBV11-2; 8 bases agree with TRBD2. Per the germline V gene, CDR1 is SGHAT and CDR2 is FQNNGV. The CDR3 extends over 14 amino acids. V lost 3 bases to trimming and J lost 6 bases; unmatched junction nucleotides: 7. In DNA, the CDR3 is TGTGCCAGCAGCTTGGCGGGAGGACCAGGCGAGCAGTACTTC. It translates to CASSLAGGPGEQYF.

The chain carries TRBV6-5 and TRBJ2-1; D perhaps matches TRBD1 (5 bases). The CDR3 loop spans 12 amino acids. Trimming removed 8 bases at V and 8 bases at J, with 13 bases between. Per germline, CDR1 MNHEY and CDR2 SVGAGI. The CDR3 sequence is CASGKWGDEQFF. Here the CDR3 DNA reads TGTGCCAGCGGGAAATGGGGCGATGAGCAGTTCTTC.

The gene calls are TRBV5-1 and TRBJ1-1; D unresolved. CDR3 length equals 13 residues. Germline CDR1 and CDR2: SGHRS and YFSETQ. The V gene lost 4 bases and the J gene lost 1 base, with 8 bases spanning the gap. CDR3 region: CASSEDSNTEAFF. Written as DNA, the CDR3 is TGCGCCAGCAGCGAAGACTCGAACACTGAAGCTTTCTTT.

As to this clone: It is unclear where the CDR3 begins or ends on the DNA, so no DNA is shown, and the CDR3 is as TCRdb lists it. The chain has TRBV7-9 and TRBJ1-1. The CDR3 has 12 amino acids, counting both end residues. Germline V gene data show CDR1 as SEHNR and CDR2 as FQNEAQ (reference sequence). CDR3 loop: CASSLVGEGTFF.

The genes are TRBV25-1 and TRBJ1-4; D not certain. V gave up 8 bases and J gave up 8 bases, with 12 bases separating them. Germline lookup yields CDR1 MGHDK and CDR2 SYGVNS. There are 12 residues in the CDR3. CDR3 nucleotide sequence: TGTGCCAGCTCTGATGCTCGGGAAAAACTGTTTTTT. It codes for CASSDAREKLFF.

The chain links TRBV4-2 to TRBJ2-1; tentatively, D is TRBD2 (6 bases). The CDR3 runs 14 residues. V was pared by 1 base and J by 8 bases, with 12 bases between. Germline V CDR1 and CDR2: LGHNA, YNFKEQ. CDR3 residues: CASSQVGSADEQFF. Here the CDR3 DNA reads TGTGCCAGCAGCCAAGTCGGGAGCGCGGATGAGCAGTTCTTC.

In this sample, this clone turned up a few times. V and J are TRBV12-3 or TRBV12-4 and TRBJ1-4, with D hard to call. The ends were cut back, 3 bases at V and 8 bases at J, with 10 bases in the middle. This CDR3 comprises 13 residues. The CDR3, as DNA: TGTGCCAGCAGTTTTGCCACAGACGAAAAACTGTTTTTT. It is translated as CASSFATDEKLFF.

This sequence joins TRBV12-3 or TRBV12-4 and TRBJ2-7; D not certain. The CDR3 sequence is 13 residues long. Deletions cut 5 bases from V and 4 bases from J, with 12 bases between. The CDR3 DNA is TGTGCCAGCAGTACCTCAGGAAGATACGAGCAGTACTTC. Its translation: CASSTSGRYEQYF.

The chain is built from TRBV7-8 and TRBJ2-5; 8 bases are shared with TRBD1. Losses at the gene ends were 5 bases for V and 1 base for J; bases not matched to a gene: 3. Germline V gene data show CDR1 as SGHVS and CDR2 as FQNEAQ. CDR3 size: 14 residues. Here the CDR3 reads CASSVDRVQETQYF. The CDR3 DNA reads as TGTGCCAGCAGCGTGGACAGGGTCCAAGAGACCCAGTACTTC.

J is TRBJ2-2 and V is TRBV12-5; 9 nucleotides line up with TRBD2. The length of the CDR3 is 19 residues. Germline-derived CDR1 and CDR2 are LGHNT and FRNRAP. V dropped 0 bases and J dropped 3; count of bases not matched to a gene: 11. The CDR3 DNA follows: TGTGCTAGTGGTTTGGTACGGGATAGCGGGAGCATAGACACCGGGGAGCTGTTTTTT. Amino acid sequence: CASGLVRDSGSIDTGELFF.

A few counts support this clone. The J gene is TRBJ1-4, the V gene TRBV12-3 or TRBV12-4; unclear D gene. The CDR3 length is 10 residues. Trimming took off 11 bases at V and 7 bases at J, with 8 bases between the two ends. CDR3 nucleotide sequence: TGTGCCCGTGGGCGTGAAAAACTGTTTTTT. Protein sequence: CARGREKLFF.

V and J are TRBV2 and TRBJ1-4, with D possibly TRBD1 on 5 matching bases. The CDR3 covers 16 residues. Per the germline V gene, CDR1 is SNHLY and CDR2 is FYNNEI. V gave up 3 bases and J gave up 6 bases, with 17 bases separating them. DNA of the CDR3: TGTGCCAGCAGTGAGCCTCGGACACTGGGGTATGAAAAACTGTTTTTT. Its protein product is CASSEPRTLGYEKLFF.

Here the CDR3 reads CASSFRGRGPGNTIYF. DNA of the CDR3: TGTGCCAGCAGCTTTAGAGGCAGGGGCCCTGGAAACACCATATATTTT. This chain joins TRBV12-1 and TRBJ1-3; no DNA check was done on the table's D call, TRBD1. TRBV12-1 is recorded as a pseudogene. This CDR3 comprises 16 residues.

The chain couples TRBV7-9 to TRBJ1-1, with a weak D call TRBD1 (6 bases). Trimming took 5 bases from V and 0 from J, leaving 19 bases between them. Looked up from germline, CDR1 is SEHNR and CDR2 is FQNEAQ (reference sequence). The CDR3 consists of 17 residues. Here the CDR3 reads CASSQRGGAPMNTEAFF. CDR3 bases: TGTGCCAGCAGCCAAAGAGGGGGGGCCCCCATGAACACTGAAGCTTTCTTT.

The chain combines TRBV6-5 with TRBJ2-5; 8 nucleotides align to TRBD2. Germline CDR1 and CDR2: MNHEY and SVGAGI. V shed 4 bases and J 9 bases; nucleotides not matched to a gene: 13. This CDR3 contains 15 residues. The CDR3 DNA follows: TGTGCCAGCAGTTCCGGTTCGGGACTAGTCCAGGCCCAGTACTTC. Encoded protein: CASSSGSGLVQAQYF.

The rearrangement joins TRBV5-6 to TRBJ1-4, with 9 positions matching TRBD1. Germline V gives CDR1 SGHDT, CDR2 YYEEEE. J was trimmed by 5 bases and V by 1 base; bases with no gene match: 3. This CDR3 comprises 15 residues. CDR3 region: CASSLTGTGNEKLFF. In DNA, the CDR3 is TGTGCCAGCAGCTTGACCGGGACAGGGAATGAAAAACTGTTTTTT. The full variable domain, rest sourced from reference TRBV5-6 and TRBJ1-4, is DAGVTQSPTHLIKTRGQQVTLRCSPKSGHDTVSWYQQALGQGPQFIFQYYEEEERQRGNFPDRFSGHQFPNYSSELNVNALLLGDSALYLCASSLTGTGNEKLFFGSGTQLSVL.

This chain links TRBV2 with TRBJ2-2; tentative D call: TRBD1 (6 bases). Germline V gene sequence: CDR1 SNHLY, CDR2 FYNNEI. The CDR3 covers 13 residues. The V gene lost 8 bases and the J gene lost 4 bases, with 11 bases spanning the gap. CDR3 region: CASGQTTTGELFF. CDR3 nucleotides: TGTGCCAGCGGACAGACAACCACCGGGGAGCTGTTTTTT. Full variable domain (rest looked up from reference TRBV2 and TRBJ2-2): EPEVTQTPSHQVTQMGQEVILRCVPISNHLYFYWYRQILGQKVEFLVSFYNNEISEKSEIFDDQFSVERPDGSNFTLKIRSTKLEDSAMYFCASGQTTTGELFFGEGSRLTVL.

This rearrangement joins TRBV4-2 to TRBJ2-2; D gene uncertain. Trimming cost V 0 bases and J 1 base, with 6 bases left between them. Germline V gene data show CDR1 as LGHNA and CDR2 as YNFKEQ. This CDR3 is built from 15 residues. The chain's CDR3 is CASSQDRGNTGELFF. DNA of the CDR3: TGTGCCAGCAGCCAAGATCGAGGGAACACCGGGGAGCTGTTTTTT.